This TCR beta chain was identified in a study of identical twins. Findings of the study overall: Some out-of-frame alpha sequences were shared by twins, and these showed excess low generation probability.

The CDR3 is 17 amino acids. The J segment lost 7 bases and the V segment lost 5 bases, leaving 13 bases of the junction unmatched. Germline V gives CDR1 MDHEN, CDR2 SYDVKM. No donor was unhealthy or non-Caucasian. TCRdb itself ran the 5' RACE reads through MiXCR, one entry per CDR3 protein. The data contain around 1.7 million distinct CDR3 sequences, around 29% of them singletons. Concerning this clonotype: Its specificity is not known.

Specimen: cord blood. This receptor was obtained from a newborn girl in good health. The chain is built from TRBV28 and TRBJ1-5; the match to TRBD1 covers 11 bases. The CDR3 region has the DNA TGTGCCAGCAGTCTTGGAAGTGGACAGGGGGCGAGGCAGCCCCAGCATTTT. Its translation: CASSLGSGQGARQPQHF.